These T cell receptor beta chains were read from a single sample in a study of blood T cells in healthy people across ages. TCRdb reanalysed the 5' RACE reads using MiXCR and keeps one entry per CDR3 protein. The table shows over 1,500,000 distinct CDR3 sequences, with approximately 39% occurring only once. Material: blood. The receptors were sampled from a human donor in good health. Both conserved end residues are part of each CDR3. A D gene is named only where the DNA matches it firmly. Clone size is not always given. Where it is, it says once, few, many or a class for expanded clones.

d_call: .
j_call: TRBJ1-1
v_call: TRBV5-5
clone_size: .
cdr3_length: 14
cdr3_nt: TGTGCCAGCAGCGGGGACGGCTGGAGTACTGAAGCTTTCTTT
cdr3_aa: CASSGDGWSTEAFF

d_call: .
j_call: TRBJ2-3
v_call: TRBV6-5
clone_size: few
cdr3_length: 14
cdr3_nt: TGTGCCAGCAGAAGATCTCCGGGCAAAGATACGCAGTATTTT
cdr3_aa: CASRRSPGKDTQYF

d_call: .
j_call: TRBJ2-5
v_call: TRBV10-3
clone_size: .
cdr3_length: 14
cdr3_nt: TGTGCCATCAGTGCGGCTGACACCCAAGAGACCCAGTACTTC
cdr3_aa: CAISAADTQETQYF

d_call: .
j_call: TRBJ1-2
v_call: TRBV6-1
clone_size: .
cdr3_length: 17
cdr3_nt: TGTGCCAGCAGTCCTCATCATCTACAGGGCACCAACTATGGCTACACCTTC
cdr3_aa: CASSPHHLQGTNYGYTF

d_call: .
j_call: TRBJ1-2
v_call: TRBV7-2
clone_size: .
cdr3_length: 14
cdr3_nt: TGTGCCAGCAGCTCCTACAGGAGTCCTAGGGGCTACACCTTC
cdr3_aa: CASSSYRSPRGYTF

d_call: TRBD1
j_call: TRBJ1-5
v_call: TRBV15
clone_size: .
cdr3_length: 16
cdr3_nt: TGTGCCACCAGCAGAGAGGGCAGGGGGCCCGCTCAGCCCCAGCATTTT
cdr3_aa: CATSREGRGPAQPQHF

d_call: .
j_call: TRBJ2-6
v_call: TRBV7-3
clone_size: few
cdr3_length: 15
cdr3_nt: TGTGCCAGCAGCTTACCTATCTCTGGGGCCAACGTCCTGACTTTC
cdr3_aa: CASSLPISGANVLTF

d_call: TRBD1
j_call: TRBJ2-1
v_call: TRBV6-2/TRBV6-3
clone_size: .
cdr3_length: 13
cdr3_nt: TGTGCCAGCAGACAGGGGTGGGGGAATGAGCAGTTCTTC
cdr3_aa: CASRQGWGNEQFF

d_call: TRBD2
j_call: TRBJ2-1
v_call: TRBV7-2
clone_size: .
cdr3_length: 14
cdr3_nt: TGTGCCAGTCAGGCTGGGGGGGCCTACAATGAGCAGTTCTTC
cdr3_aa: CASQAGGAYNEQFF

d_call: TRBD1
j_call: TRBJ2-2
v_call: TRBV5-1
clone_size: .
cdr3_length: 12
cdr3_nt: TGCGCCAGCAGCTCGGACAGGCGGGAGCTGTTTTTT
cdr3_aa: CASSSDRRELFF

d_call: .
j_call: TRBJ1-6
v_call: TRBV24-1
clone_size: few
cdr3_length: 15
cdr3_nt: TGTGCCACCAGTGATGGTGGGGTTAGAGATTCACCCCTCCACTTT
cdr3_aa: CATSDGGVRDSPLHF

d_call: .
j_call: TRBJ2-7
v_call: TRBV20-1
clone_size: .
cdr3_length: 15
cdr3_nt: TGCAGTGCTAGAGGGGGTCAAGGAAACACCTACGAGCAGTACTTC
cdr3_aa: CSARGGQGNTYEQYF

d_call: .
j_call: TRBJ2-1
v_call: TRBV20-1
clone_size: .
cdr3_length: 14
cdr3_nt: TGCAGTGCTAGACAGACAGGACCCACCTACGAGCAGTTCTTC
cdr3_aa: CSARQTGPTYEQFF

d_call: .
j_call: TRBJ1-3
v_call: TRBV9
clone_size: .
cdr3_length: 15
cdr3_nt: TGTGCCAGCAGCTCACAAGGGCATTCTGGAAACACCGTATATTTT
cdr3_aa: CASSSQGHSGNTVYF

d_call: .
j_call: TRBJ2-3
v_call: TRBV5-1
clone_size: few
cdr3_length: 16
cdr3_nt: TGCGCCAGCAGCTTGACTGGCGCCACCTTCACAGATACGCAGTATTTT
cdr3_aa: CASSLTGATFTDTQYF

d_call: .
j_call: TRBJ2-7
v_call: TRBV7-9
clone_size: few
cdr3_length: 15
cdr3_nt: TGTGCCAGCAGCTTAGAGTCCCAGGGGGGCTACGAGCAGTACTTC
cdr3_aa: CASSLESQGGYEQYF

d_call: TRBD1
j_call: TRBJ1-2
v_call: TRBV29-1
clone_size: .
cdr3_length: 12
cdr3_nt: TGCAGCGGGGCGACAGGGGACTATGACTACACCTTC
cdr3_aa: CSGATGDYDYTF

d_call: .
j_call: TRBJ2-3
v_call: TRBV6-2/TRBV6-3
clone_size: .
cdr3_length: 16
cdr3_nt: TGTGCCACCCAAGACGACTACTATGAAAGCACAGATACGCAGTATTTT
cdr3_aa: CATQDDYYESTDTQYF

d_call: TRBD1
j_call: TRBJ1-2
v_call: TRBV29-1
clone_size: .
cdr3_length: 13
cdr3_nt: TGCAGCGTCGGGGAGGGGGCGGACTATGGCTACACCTTC
cdr3_aa: CSVGEGADYGYTF

d_call: .
j_call: TRBJ1-6
v_call: TRBV5-1
clone_size: few
cdr3_length: 17
cdr3_nt: TGCGCCAGCAGCCCTCAACGACAGAGCTCCTATAATTCACCCCTCCACTTT
cdr3_aa: CASSPQRQSSYNSPLHF

d_call: .
j_call: TRBJ2-5
v_call: TRBV7-8
clone_size: few
cdr3_length: 17
cdr3_nt: TGTGCCAGCAGCCCTTACCCTCCTCGGGACAAGCAAGAGACCCAGTACTTC
cdr3_aa: CASSPYPPRDKQETQYF

d_call: .
j_call: TRBJ1-6
v_call: TRBV20-1
clone_size: .
cdr3_length: 13
cdr3_nt: TGCAGTGCTAGTCGGACGATGGATTCACCCCTCCACTTT
cdr3_aa: CSASRTMDSPLHF

d_call: .
j_call: TRBJ2-5
v_call: TRBV7-2
clone_size: .
cdr3_length: 15
cdr3_nt: TGTGCCAGCAGCTCCATCGGTAGGGGCCAAGAGACCCAGTACTTC
cdr3_aa: CASSSIGRGQETQYF

d_call: .
j_call: TRBJ2-7
v_call: TRBV7-2
clone_size: .
cdr3_length: 15
cdr3_nt: TGTGCCAGCAGCATAAGGGACACGACCTCCTACGAGCAGTACTTC
cdr3_aa: CASSIRDTTSYEQYF

d_call: .
j_call: TRBJ1-6
v_call: TRBV3-1
clone_size: .
cdr3_length: 17
cdr3_nt: TGTGCCAGCAGCCCTAGTCTCGAGTCGGCGGGGAATTCACCCCTCCACTTT
cdr3_aa: CASSPSLESAGNSPLHF

d_call: .
j_call: TRBJ1-2
v_call: TRBV16
clone_size: once
cdr3_length: 11
cdr3_nt: TGTGCCAGCAGTCAGACAGCCGGTTACACCTTC
cdr3_aa: CASSQTAGYTF

d_call: .
j_call: TRBJ1-2
v_call: TRBV4-3
clone_size: .
cdr3_length: 16
cdr3_nt: TGCGCCAGCAGCCGGGAAGTCCGGGACATCTTCTATGGCTACACCTTC
cdr3_aa: CASSREVRDIFYGYTF

d_call: .
j_call: TRBJ2-1
v_call: TRBV7-6
clone_size: few
cdr3_length: 12
cdr3_nt: TGTGCCAGCAGCAACGAGGGGCCTGAGCAGTTCTTC
cdr3_aa: CASSNEGPEQFF

d_call: .
j_call: TRBJ1-1
v_call: TRBV2
clone_size: few
cdr3_length: 12
cdr3_nt: TGTGCCAGCAGAAGGAGAAACACTGAAGCTTTCTTT
cdr3_aa: CASRRRNTEAFF

d_call: .
j_call: TRBJ1-2
v_call: TRBV15
clone_size: .
cdr3_length: 15
cdr3_nt: TGTGCCACCAGCAGAGATGAGCGGCGCCCCTATGGCTACACCTTC
cdr3_aa: CATSRDERRPYGYTF

d_call: .
j_call: TRBJ2-3
v_call: TRBV7-3
clone_size: .
cdr3_length: 14
cdr3_nt: TGTGCCAGCAGTCCTCGACAGATCACAGATACGCAGTATTTT
cdr3_aa: CASSPRQITDTQYF

d_call: TRBD1
j_call: TRBJ1-2
v_call: TRBV7-2
clone_size: .
cdr3_length: 13
cdr3_nt: TGTGCCAGCAGCGTCGACAGGGATACGGGAGGCACCTTC
cdr3_aa: CASSVDRDTGGTF

d_call: .
j_call: TRBJ1-2
v_call: TRBV20-1
clone_size: few
cdr3_length: 12
cdr3_nt: TGCAGTGCTAGTTTGGCGGGCCGCGGCTACACCTTC
cdr3_aa: CSASLAGRGYTF

d_call: .
j_call: TRBJ2-1
v_call: TRBV9
clone_size: .
cdr3_length: 15
cdr3_nt: TGTGCCAGCAGCGCTCAGGGCACCCCCTACAATGAGCAGTTCTTC
cdr3_aa: CASSAQGTPYNEQFF

d_call: TRBD1
j_call: TRBJ1-4
v_call: TRBV12-3/TRBV12-4
clone_size: few
cdr3_length: 15
cdr3_nt: TGTGCCACCCGTCCTCCAGGGGGCGGGTTTGAAAAACTGTTTTTT
cdr3_aa: CATRPPGGGFEKLFF

d_call: TRBD2
j_call: TRBJ2-1
v_call: TRBV6-1
clone_size: few
cdr3_length: 19
cdr3_nt: TGTGCCAGCAGTAACGCCGGGGGCACCGGGACTAGCGACGTCAATGAGCAGTTCTTC
cdr3_aa: CASSNAGGTGTSDVNEQFF

d_call: .
j_call: TRBJ1-1
v_call: TRBV20-1
clone_size: .
cdr3_length: 15
cdr3_nt: TGCAGTGTTCAATCTACAGGGCCCATGAACACTGAAGCTTTCTTT
cdr3_aa: CSVQSTGPMNTEAFF

d_call: .
j_call: TRBJ1-6
v_call: TRBV6-6
clone_size: .
cdr3_length: 14
cdr3_nt: TGTGCCAGCAGTTATCCGGGACATAATTCACCCCTCCACTTT
cdr3_aa: CASSYPGHNSPLHF

d_call: TRBD1
j_call: TRBJ1-4
v_call: TRBV7-2
clone_size: .
cdr3_length: 15
cdr3_nt: TGTGCCAGCAGGCCTCCGGGACAGATTAATGAAAAACTGTTTTTT
cdr3_aa: CASRPPGQINEKLFF

d_call: TRBD1
j_call: TRBJ1-2
v_call: TRBV7-2
clone_size: few
cdr3_length: 15
cdr3_nt: TGTGCCAGCAGCTTCGACAGGGGGCATATCAATGGCTACACCTTC
cdr3_aa: CASSFDRGHINGYTF